Following are 2 T cell receptor beta chains from one sample sequenced in a study of early T cells in non-severe SARS-CoV-2 infection (dated by TCRdb to the early 2020s). The library was made by 5' RACE. The sample was run on a NextSeq 500. The raw public reads went through TCRdb reprocessing: fastp at Q25, MiXCR clone calling, in-frame beta chains kept. Each CDR3 protein gets just one entry, which takes the most common genes and DNA from the rows behind it. Recorded for this sample are about 110,000 distinct CDR3 sequences; about 12% of them occurred a single time. In total, the top ten clones hold less than 3.5% of the sample. Material: whole blood. These receptors were taken from an adult who was a healthcare worker with PCR-confirmed SARS-CoV-2 infection or an uninfected control (not recorded which).

The chain employs TRBV20-1 and TRBJ1-5; D unclear. V was shortened by 0 bases and J by 3 bases, with 15 bases between the two germline ends. Germline CDR1 is DFQATT and CDR2 is SNEGSKA (reference sequence). The CDR3 extends over 16 amino acids. The CDR3 DNA reads TGCAGTGCTAGAGATACAGAAGTGACTTACAATCAGCCCCAGCATTTT. Translation gives CSARDTEVTYNQPQHF.

The chain combines TRBV5-4 with TRBJ1-4; 9 nucleotides align to TRBD1. The germline V gene has CDR1 SGHNT and CDR2 YYREEE (reference sequence). J was trimmed by 5 bases and V by 4 bases; bases with no gene match: 0. The CDR3 consists of 13 residues. The CDR3 is CASSGTGNEKLFF. The CDR3 DNA reads as TGTGCCAGCAGCGGGACAGGGAATGAAAAACTGTTTTTT.